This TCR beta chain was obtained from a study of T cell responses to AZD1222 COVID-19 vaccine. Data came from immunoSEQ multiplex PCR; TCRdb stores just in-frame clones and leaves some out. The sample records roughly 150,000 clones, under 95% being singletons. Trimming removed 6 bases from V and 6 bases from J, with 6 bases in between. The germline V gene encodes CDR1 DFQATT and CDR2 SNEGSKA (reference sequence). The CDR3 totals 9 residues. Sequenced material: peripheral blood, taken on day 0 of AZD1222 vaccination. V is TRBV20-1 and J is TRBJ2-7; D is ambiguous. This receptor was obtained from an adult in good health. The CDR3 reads CSASPEQYF. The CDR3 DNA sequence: TGCAGTGCCTCCCCCGAGCAGTACTTC.